The 30 T cell receptor beta chains presented below share a single source sample, sequenced in a study of T cell changes during pregnancy in multiple sclerosis. Clones were sequenced by immunoSEQ multiplex PCR, and TCRdb holds only the in-frame ones, with some missing. Of around 110,000 clones listed, about 90% are singletons. The sample consisted of peripheral blood, taken before pregnancy. The receptors were gathered from a female donor with multiple sclerosis, enrolled in a pregnancy study.

CDR3 sequence reads: CGAGQQSEKLFF. CDR3 nucleotides: TGTGGGGCGGGACAGCAGTCTGAAAAACTGTTTTTT. This sequence joins TRBV6-6 and TRBJ1-4; TRBD1 agrees at 7 bases. Per germline, CDR1 MNHNY and CDR2 SVGAGI (reference sequence). The CDR3 is 12 residues long.

The V and J genes are TRBV14 and TRBJ2-7; D is perhaps TRBD2 (6 bases). Germline V gene sequence: CDR1 SGHDN, CDR2 FVKESK. Trimming stripped 5 bases from V and 3 bases from J, with 14 bases between. The length of the CDR3 is 14 residues. CDR3 in DNA: TGTGCCAGCAGCTTTAGCGGAGCCTACTACGAGCAGTACTTC. Protein: CASSFSGAYYEQYF.

CDR3 protein: CASRAYGQNYGYTF. CDR3 DNA: TGTGCCAGCAGGGCATACGGACAGAACTATGGCTACACCTTC. The J gene is TRBJ1-2, the V gene TRBV27; a weak D match, TRBD1 (6 bases). The CDR3 runs to 14 residues. V shed 6 bases and J shed 2 bases, with 13 bases lying between them. Germline assignment: CDR1 MNHEY and CDR2 SMNVEV (reference sequence).

The rearrangement uses TRBV4-1 and TRBJ1-6; D might be TRBD1 (5 bases). The germline V and J ends were trimmed by 3 bases and 6 bases, with 15 bases remaining between them. The CDR3 extends over 16 amino acids. The germline CDR1 and CDR2 sequences are MGHRA and YSYEKL. Here the CDR3 DNA reads TGCGCCAGCAGCCAGCCCCGGAAAGGGGCTAATTCACCCCTCCACTTT. It encodes CASSQPRKGANSPLHF.

The chain joins TRBV9 to TRBJ2-1, with a possible D match to TRBD1 (5 bases). V was pared by 4 bases and J by 4 bases, with 15 bases between. The CDR3 sequence is 15 residues long. Germline CDR1 is SGDLS and CDR2 is YYNGEE. CDR3 bases: TGTGCCAGCAGCCCCCGAGAGAAGGGGTACAATGAGCAGTTCTTC. Amino acids: CASSPREKGYNEQFF.

V usage is TRBV29-1 and J usage is TRBJ2-5; TRBD1 matches 7 bases. Trimming at V came to 0 bases and at J to 5 bases, leaving 6 bases not matched to a gene. The germline V gene encodes CDR1 SQVTM and CDR2 ANQGSEA. This CDR3 spans 14 amino acids. CDR3 in DNA: TGCAGCGTTGAAGAACTGACAGGGTTGGAGACCCAGTACTTC. Translated, it gives CSVEELTGLETQYF.

The rearrangement joins TRBV19 to TRBJ1-5; TRBD1 might be the D (6 bases). The V gene's germline CDR1 is LNHDA and CDR2 SQIVND (reference sequence). CDR3 length: 16 residues. Trimming shortened V by 5 bases and J by 0 bases, and 14 bases separated the two germline ends. The CDR3 sequence: CASSPKGGNSNQPQHF. CDR3 DNA: TGTGCCAGTAGTCCAAAAGGGGGAAATAGCAATCAGCCCCAGCATTTT. Filled out from reference TRBV19 and TRBJ1-5, the complete variable domain reads DGGITQSPKYLFRKEGQNVTLSCEQNLNHDAMYWYRQDPGQGLRLIYYSQIVNDFQKGDIAEGYSVSREKKESFPLTVTSAQKNPTAFYLCASSPKGGNSNQPQHFGDGTRLSIL.

The chain uses TRBV28 and TRBJ2-1; 13 nucleotides agree with TRBD2. The CDR3 runs 15 residues. Germline V lookup: CDR1 MDHEN, CDR2 SYDVKM. The J segment lost 4 bases and the V segment lost 6 bases, leaving 3 bases of the junction unmatched. The CDR3 region is CASRPTSGGYNEQFF. The CDR3 DNA follows: TGTGCCAGCAGGCCGACTAGCGGGGGGTACAATGAGCAGTTCTTC.

V usage is TRBV11-2 and J usage is TRBJ2-6; 8 bases are shared with TRBD1. Per germline, CDR1 SGHAT and CDR2 FQNNGV. Trimming took 1 base from V and 4 from J; bases not matched to a gene: 9. This CDR3 spans 18 amino acids. DNA for the CDR3: TGTGCCAGCAGCTTAGTGCCCGACAGGGGAGAGGGGGCCAACGTCCTGACTTTC. Amino acids: CASSLVPDRGEGANVLTF.

This sequence joins TRBV19 and TRBJ2-1, with 9 bases fitting TRBD2. Germline V gives CDR1 LNHDA, CDR2 SQIVND (reference sequence). The CDR3 contains 14 residues. The V gene end was trimmed by 5 bases and the J gene end by 9 bases; junction bases not matched to a gene: 8. The CDR3 spells CASSFAGGIVEQFF. The CDR3 nucleotides are TGTGCCAGTAGTTTCGCGGGAGGGATTGTTGAGCAGTTCTTC.

The V call is TRBV28, the J call TRBJ2-1; D is unresolved. Germline CDR1 and CDR2: MDHEN and SYDVKM. Trimming removed 5 bases at V and 9 bases at J, with 11 bases between. The CDR3 extends over 12 amino acids. In DNA, the CDR3 is TGTGCCAGCAGTCTCCTCCATAGTGAGCAGTTCTTC. Protein sequence: CASSLLHSEQFF.

V gene TRBV14 combines with J gene TRBJ2-7; 7 positions agree with TRBD2. Germline lookup yields CDR1 SGHDN and CDR2 FVKESK. V shed 1 base, J shed 1 base, and the junction held 10 bases outside the gene matches. The CDR3 loop spans 17 amino acids. The CDR3 protein is CASSQGFFLADSYEQYF. CDR3 DNA: TGTGCCAGCAGCCAAGGGTTTTTCCTAGCGGATTCCTACGAGCAGTACTTC.

This chain connects TRBV5-1 to TRBJ2-7, with 10 bases lining up with TRBD2. The CDR3 consists of 16 residues. The germline V gene has CDR1 SGHRS and CDR2 YFSETQ. With 2 bases clipped from V and 4 bases from J, the junction kept 9 bases outside the gene matches. The CDR3 loop is CASSFPPGSGGYEQYF. In DNA form, the CDR3 reads TGCGCCAGCAGCTTCCCCCCGGGTAGCGGGGGGTACGAGCAGTACTTC.

The V gene is TRBV5-4, the J gene TRBJ1-1; tentatively, D is TRBD1 (5 bases). Germline V gives CDR1 SGHNT, CDR2 YYREEE (reference sequence). Trimming removed 0 bases from V and 1 base from J, with 10 bases in between. The CDR3 is 15 amino acids. CDR3 bases: TGTGCCAGCAGCTTGGCCCTAGGACAGAACACTGAAGCTTTCTTT. Translating it yields CASSLALGQNTEAFF. The whole variable domain, remainder taken from reference TRBV5-4 and TRBJ1-1, is ETGVTQSPTHLIKTRGQQVTLRCSSQSGHNTVSWYQQALGQGPQFIFQYYREEENGRGNFPPRFSGLQFPNYSSELNVNALELDDSALYLCASSLALGQNTEAFFGQGTRLTVV.

Only one count was recorded for this clone. The chain has TRBV11-2 and TRBJ2-5; D might be TRBD2 (6 bases). Germline lookup yields CDR1 SGHAT and CDR2 FQNNGV. V shed 5 bases and J shed 5 bases, with 12 bases lying between them. This CDR3 comprises 13 residues. The DNA for the CDR3 is TGTGCCAGCAGCACAGGACTACTGGAGACCCAGTACTTC. This codes for CASSTGLLETQYF.

This chain uses TRBV11-3 with TRBJ2-7; 7 bases line up with TRBD1. The CDR3 consists of 11 residues. CDR1 and CDR2 (germline): SGHNT, YENEEA. The ends lost 8 bases at V and 4 bases at J; junction bases unmatched: 2. The DNA of the CDR3 is TGTGCCAGCCAACAGGGGTACGAGCAGTACTTC. As protein: CASQQGYEQYF.

The gene calls are TRBV2 and TRBJ2-2; 7 bases are shared with TRBD2. J lost 3 bases, V lost 6 bases, and 1 base had no gene match. This CDR3 spans 13 amino acids. Germline V gene data show CDR1 as SNHLY and CDR2 as FYNNEI. CDR3 amino acids: CASRLAHTGELFF. The CDR3 DNA follows: TGTGCCAGCAGACTAGCGCACACCGGGGAGCTGTTTTTT.

The chain links TRBV25-1 to TRBJ2-1, with 11 nucleotides matching TRBD2. Unmatched junction bases numbered 7, after V lost 7 bases and J lost 5 bases. The CDR3 spans 15 residues. Per the germline V gene, CDR1 is MGHDK and CDR2 is SYGVNS. The CDR3 nucleotides are TGTGCCAGCAAGCCGGGACTAGCGGTAGACAATGAGCAGTTCTTC. Encoded protein: CASKPGLAVDNEQFF.

The chain combines TRBV7-3 with TRBJ1-6; TRBD1 agrees at 7 bases. V lost 4 bases, J lost 9 bases, and 6 bases stayed unmatched. The CDR3 is 14 amino acids. The V gene's germline CDR1 is SGHTA and CDR2 FQGTGA. CDR3 amino acids: CASSSRGLGSPLHF. The DNA of the CDR3 is TGTGCCAGCAGCTCTAGGGGGCTGGGTTCACCCCTCCACTTT.

The chain joins TRBV4-2 to TRBJ2-2; D gene unclear. Trimming cost V 4 bases and J 5 bases, with 5 bases left between them. CDR3 size: 12 residues. The germline V gene encodes CDR1 LGHNA and CDR2 YNFKEQ. The CDR3 DNA follows: TGTGCCAGCAGCCGAGCTACCGGGGAGCTGTTTTTT. Translating gives CASSRATGELFF.

V gene TRBV27 combines with J gene TRBJ1-4; tentative D call: TRBD1 (5 bases). The CDR3 totals 14 residues. Trimming cost V 0 bases and J 10 bases, with 12 bases left between them. Germline values: CDR1 MNHEY, CDR2 SMNVEV (reference sequence). Here the CDR3 reads CASSLSTVGGKLFF. The CDR3 DNA is TGTGCCAGCAGTTTATCGACTGTGGGGGGAAAACTGTTTTTT.

CDR3 protein: CASSPGQGPNQPQHF. CDR3 nucleotide sequence: TGCGCCAGCAGCCCGGGACAGGGACCCAATCAGCCCCAGCATTTT. The chain combines TRBV4-3 with TRBJ1-5; 9 bases agree with TRBD1. The CDR3 extends over 15 amino acids. The germline gives CDR1 LGHNA, CDR2 YSLEER. J lost 3 bases, V lost 4 bases, and 4 bases had no gene match.

The V call is TRBV29-1, the J call TRBJ1-2, with D possibly TRBD1 on 5 matching bases. This CDR3 has 11 amino acids. CDR1 is SQVTM and CDR2 is ANQGSEA in the germline V gene. Trimming stripped 4 bases from V and 5 bases from J, with 8 bases between. The CDR3 nucleotides are TGCAGCGTTGCCAGGGATTATGGCTACACCTTC. This encodes CSVARDYGYTF.

The DNA for the CDR3 is TGTGCCAGCAGCGCCGGGACAATGGATGGCTACACCTTC. Its translation is CASSAGTMDGYTF. This rearrangement joins TRBV7-9 to TRBJ1-2, with a tentative D call TRBD1 (6 bases). CDR3 length: 13 amino acids. Trimming took off 5 bases at V and 6 bases at J, with 13 bases between the two ends. The germline gives CDR1 SEHNR, CDR2 FQNEAQ (reference sequence). The complete variable domain, with remaining parts taken from reference TRBV7-9 and TRBJ1-2, reads DTGVSQNPRHKITKRGQNVTFRCDPISEHNRLYWYRQTLGQGPEFLTYFQNEAQLEKSRLLSDRFSAERPKGSFSTLEIQRTEQGDSAMYLCASSAGTMDGYTFGSGTRLTVV.

V gene TRBV5-1 combines with J gene TRBJ1-2; D is undetermined. Trimming stripped 0 bases from V and 5 bases from J, with 11 bases between. The germline CDR1 and CDR2 sequences are SGHRS and YFSETQ. The CDR3 totals 14 residues. Here the CDR3 reads CASSLERGFYGYTF. CDR3 nucleotides: TGCGCCAGCAGCTTGGAGAGAGGTTTTTATGGCTACACCTTC. The full variable domain, its missing parts supplied by reference TRBV5-1 and TRBJ1-2, is KAGVTQTPRYLIKTRGQQVTLSCSPISGHRSVSWYQQTPGQGLQFLFEYFSETQRNKGNFPGRFSGRQFSNSRSEMNVSTLELGDSALYLCASSLERGFYGYTFGSGTRLTVV.

V and J are TRBV5-1 and TRBJ1-2; D gene uncertain. V lost 4 bases and J 4 bases, leaving 14 bases between the germline ends. Per germline, CDR1 SGHRS and CDR2 YFSETQ. The CDR3 extends over 14 amino acids. The CDR3 protein is CASSPSRESYGYTF. Written as DNA, the CDR3 is TGCGCCAGCAGCCCAAGTCGGGAGTCCTATGGCTACACCTTC.

The chain combines TRBV30 with TRBJ2-7, with TRBD2 matching 12 bases. V lost 7 bases, J lost 6 bases, and 7 bases stayed unmatched. Germline V gene data show CDR1 as GTSNPN and CDR2 as SVGIG (reference sequence). The CDR3 has 13 residues. CDR3 nucleotide sequence: TGTGCCTCGTCTAGCGGGAGGGCCCTCGAGCAGTACTTC. The encoded protein is CASSSGRALEQYF.

This chain connects TRBV5-5 to TRBJ1-5; tentative D call: TRBD1 (5 bases). The germline V and J ends were trimmed by 4 bases and 6 bases, with 17 bases remaining between them. The CDR3 contains 15 residues. Germline lookup yields CDR1 SGHKS and CDR2 YYEKEE (reference sequence). Written as DNA, the CDR3 is TGTGCCAGCAGCCCGATATCGGGGGACGGTCAGCCCCAGCATTTT. Protein: CASSPISGDGQPQHF.

This chain links TRBV19 with TRBJ2-4; 9 positions match TRBD2. CDR3 length equals 16 residues. The J segment lost 9 bases and the V segment lost 7 bases, leaving 16 bases of the junction unmatched. Germline V gene lookup returns CDR1 LNHDA and CDR2 SQIVND (reference sequence). The CDR3 sequence is CASNSGGTAGLGIQYF. The CDR3 DNA sequence: TGTGCCAGTAACAGCGGGGGGACCGCTGGGTTAGGCATTCAGTACTTC.

The genes are TRBV19 and TRBJ1-6, with D hard to call. V dropped 7 bases and J dropped 6 bases, with 7 bases sitting between them. Per the germline V gene, CDR1 is LNHDA and CDR2 is SQIVND (reference sequence). The CDR3 length is 12 residues. CDR3 protein: CASNQANSPLHF. CDR3 nucleotides: TGTGCCAGTAATCAGGCTAATTCACCCCTCCACTTT. Variable domain in full (rest from reference TRBV19 and TRBJ1-6): DGGITQSPKYLFRKEGQNVTLSCEQNLNHDAMYWYRQDPGQGLRLIYYSQIVNDFQKGDIAEGYSVSREKKESFPLTVTSAQKNPTAFYLCASNQANSPLHFGNGTRLTVT.